The source of this T cell receptor beta chain is a study of blood T cells in healthy people across ages. Primed by a sample-barcoded 5' primer and a J-beta primer mix, a second PCR proceeded for roughly 7 to 11 cycles. Every single cDNA molecule received a tag from a template-switch adaptor with 12 random nucleotides. Each CDR3 protein gets one entry after TCRdb re-called the 5' RACE reads with MiXCR. The sample lists around 900,000 distinct CDR3 sequences, around 26% occurring once. The V end lost 3 bases, the J end lost 3 bases, and 8 bases lay between the germline ends. The CDR3 has 13 amino acids.

The specimen sequenced was blood. The sequence was obtained from an elderly woman in good health. This chain connects TRBV12-3 or TRBV12-4 to TRBJ2-5; D gene unclear. CDR3 loop: CASSFMGKETQYF. The CDR3 bases are TGTGCCAGCAGTTTTATGGGGAAAGAGACCCAGTACTTC.